The 23 T cell receptor beta chains given below trace back to one sample, sequenced in a study of OX40 agonist ivuxolimab in advanced cancers. Libraries were constructed by the immunoSEQ multiplex PCR assay. TCRdb obtained this table from immuneACCESS and retained in-frame rearrangements with V and J assigned. These tables miss some clones; where compared with another copy, unresolved V genes account for less than half of the shortfall, and the remainder is unexplained. Present in this sample are some 72,000 clones, approximately 84% of which were seen just once. The ten biggest clones cover roughly 0.5% of the sample. The specimen comprised CD4+ or CD8+ T cells sorted from blood, sampled in a trial of the OX40 agonist ivuxolimab. The origin of the receptors is an adult with an advanced solid tumor such as melanoma, head and neck, liver or kidney cancer.

In this sample, this clone turned up once. The rearrangement uses TRBV5-5 and TRBJ2-7, with 7 bases identical to TRBD1. After removal of 2 bases from V and 3 bases from J, the junction contained 8 bases not matched to a gene. Germline CDR1 is SGHKS and CDR2 is YYEKEE (reference sequence). CDR3 length: 15 amino acids. CDR3: CASSFTGTAYYEQYF. The CDR3 region has the DNA TGTGCCAGCAGCTTCACCGGGACAGCTTACTACGAGCAGTACTTC.

The genes are TRBV5-1 and TRBJ1-1, with no clear D. V lost 0 bases and J lost 8, with 11 bases in between. Germline-derived CDR1 and CDR2 are SGHRS and YFSETQ. CDR3 size: 13 residues. The CDR3 protein is CASSLVGSAEAFF. Here the CDR3 DNA reads TGCGCCAGCAGCTTGGTGGGCAGTGCGGAAGCTTTCTTT.

V is TRBV4-3 and J is TRBJ1-6, with TRBD1 matching 7 bases. Germline V gives CDR1 LGHNA, CDR2 YSLEER. This CDR3 comprises 15 residues. J lost 11 bases, V lost 1 base, and 8 bases had no gene match. CDR3 protein: CASSQGGQGGAPLHF. CDR3 bases: TGCGCCAGCAGCCAAGGCGGGCAGGGGGGGGCACCCCTCCACTTT.

The V gene is TRBV25-1, the J gene TRBJ1-1; 7 nucleotides align to TRBD1. The CDR3 covers 15 residues. Trimming at V came to 3 bases and at J to 3 bases, leaving 7 bases not matched to a gene. The germline CDR1 and CDR2 sequences are MGHDK and SYGVNS. The CDR3 region is CASSDTHRGDTEAFF. The DNA of the CDR3 is TGTGCCAGCAGTGATACGCACAGGGGAGACACTGAAGCTTTCTTT.

The chain uses TRBV28 and TRBJ2-7; D remains ambiguous. Germline lookup yields CDR1 MDHEN and CDR2 SYDVKM. CDR3 length: 14 residues. The germline V and J ends were trimmed by 2 bases and 3 bases, with 11 bases remaining between them. CDR3 nucleotides: TGTGCCAGCAGTTTAGGGTTATTCCACTACGAGCAGTACTTC. This sequence encodes CASSLGLFHYEQYF. Using reference TRBV28 and TRBJ2-7 for the parts outside the CDR3, the full variable domain is DVKVTQSSRYLVKRTGEKVFLECVQDMDHENMFWYRQDPGLGLRLIYFSYDVKMKEKGDIPEGYSVSREKKERFSLILESASTNQTSMYLCASSLGLFHYEQYFGPGTRLTVT.

This chain uses TRBV7-6 with TRBJ1-3, with D perhaps TRBD1 (6 bases). Germline CDR1 reads SGHVS; CDR2 reads FNYEAQ. The CDR3 consists of 15 residues. V was pared by 5 bases and J by 3 bases, with 14 bases between. The CDR3 loop reads CASSTGTPYGNTIYF. DNA for the CDR3: TGTGCCAGCAGCACCGGGACACCCTATGGAAACACCATATATTTT.

This chain links TRBV30 with TRBJ2-7, with a tentative D call TRBD1 (5 bases). V was trimmed by 1 base and J by 7 bases, leaving 20 bases between them. In germline, CDR1 is GTSNPN, CDR2 SVGIG (reference sequence). This CDR3 comprises 15 residues. Here the CDR3 reads CAWSAWGTAGREQYF. For the CDR3, the DNA is TGTGCCTGGAGTGCGTGGGGCACGGCAGGGCGGGAGCAGTACTTC.

The chain joins TRBV6-5 to TRBJ1-5; the match to TRBD1 covers 7 bases. CDR1 and CDR2 (germline): MNHEY, SVGAGI. Germline trimming cut 5 bases from V and 3 bases from J; bases unmatched to any gene: 7. This CDR3 contains 15 residues. The DNA for the CDR3 is TGTGCCAGCAGTGCCCGGGACAGCGTCAATCAGCCCCAGCATTTT. It encodes CASSARDSVNQPQHF.

This rearrangement joins TRBV30 to TRBJ2-2, with D uncertain. V lost 7 bases to trimming and J lost 6 bases, with 15 bases between them. The CDR3 contains 13 residues. Per germline, CDR1 GTSNPN and CDR2 SVGIG (reference sequence). The DNA of the CDR3 is TGTGCCTCTCGTGGAACGTGGTCCGGGGAGCTGTTTTTT. Translated: CASRGTWSGELFF.

The J gene is TRBJ1-5, the V gene TRBV28; D gene ambiguous. V lost 7 bases, J lost 5 bases, and 6 bases lay in between. The CDR3 runs 11 residues. The germline gives CDR1 MDHEN, CDR2 SYDVKM. The CDR3 nucleotides are TGTGCCAGCACCAATTATCAGCCCCAGCATTTT. Protein: CASTNYQPQHF. The full variable domain, with the rest looked up from reference TRBV28 and TRBJ1-5, is DVKVTQSSRYLVKRTGEKVFLECVQDMDHENMFWYRQDPGLGLRLIYFSYDVKMKEKGDIPEGYSVSREKKERFSLILESASTNQTSMYLCASTNYQPQHFGDGTRLSIL.

Remarks on this clone: A junction boundary mismatches the germline segment, possibly from a read error. This rearrangement joins TRBV7-7 to TRBJ2-7; perhaps TRBD2 as D (5 bases). This CDR3 is built from 13 residues. Germline-derived CDR1 and CDR2 are SSHAT and FNYEAQ (reference sequence). CDR3 loop: CASSLAEGYEQYF. The CDR3 DNA is TGTGCTAGCAGCTTAGCAGAGGGTTACGAGCAGTACTTC.

The chain is built from TRBV2 and TRBJ2-7, with TRBD1 matching 7 bases. Trimming took 5 bases from V and 0 from J; bases not matched to a gene: 4. From germline, CDR1 is SNHLY and CDR2 FYNNEI. The CDR3 totals 14 residues. CDR3 nucleotide sequence: TGTGCCAGCAGTCGACAGGGAAACTCCTACGAGCAGTACTTC. This encodes CASSRQGNSYEQYF.

This chain connects TRBV2 to TRBJ2-3; TRBD2 matches 7 bases. V lost 7 bases and J lost 2; bases outside the gene matches: 15. In germline, CDR1 is SNHLY, CDR2 FYNNEI. The CDR3 runs 17 residues. CDR3 sequence reads: CASNGVSGAPTTDTQYF. CDR3 in DNA: TGTGCCAGCAATGGGGTGAGCGGGGCTCCCACCACAGATACGCAGTATTTT.

The chain combines TRBV5-8 with TRBJ2-1; perhaps TRBD2 as D (6 bases). The V gene's germline CDR1 is SGHTS and CDR2 YDEGEE. V was clipped by 4 bases and J by 5 bases, with 16 bases between them. This CDR3 spans 15 amino acids. Here the CDR3 DNA reads TGTGCCAGCAGCCTCGGGAGAAGAGTACACAATGAGCAGTTCTTC. Amino acids: CASSLGRRVHNEQFF.

This clone was observed once. CDR3: CASSTGTVRRPLHF. CDR3 coding DNA: TGTGCCAGCAGCACCGGGACGGTCCGGAGGCCCCTCCACTTT. The chain is built from TRBV7-2 and TRBJ1-6, with a possible D match to TRBD1 (5 bases). There are 14 residues in the CDR3. Germline CDR1 and CDR2: SGHTA and FQGNSA. V was pared by 5 bases and J by 13 bases, with 18 bases between.

J is TRBJ2-1 and V is TRBV5-5; D is undetermined. V was shortened by 0 bases and J by 6 bases, with 10 bases between the two germline ends. The germline gives CDR1 SGHKS, CDR2 YYEKEE (reference sequence). The CDR3 spans 14 residues. In nucleotides, the CDR3 is TGTGCCAGCAGCTTGGACGCAGGATCCAATGAGCAGTTCTTC. It translates to CASSLDAGSNEQFF.

The chain carries TRBV30 and TRBJ1-6; D is undetermined. Trimming cost V 4 bases and J 0 bases, with 7 bases left between them. The CDR3 sequence is 14 residues long. CDR1 and CDR2 from the germline V gene are GTSNPN and SVGIG (reference sequence). This CDR3 is CAWMPSSYNSPLHF. The CDR3 bases are TGTGCCTGGATGCCATCCTCCTATAATTCACCCCTCCACTTT.

This chain links TRBV19 with TRBJ1-5; D gene unclear. Germline V gene sequence: CDR1 LNHDA, CDR2 SQIVND (reference sequence). The V and J ends lost 5 bases and 10 bases respectively, with 12 bases between them. The CDR3 totals 12 residues. CDR3 nucleotide sequence: TGTGCCAGTAGTTCACAGTTGGGACCCCAGCATTTT. Amino acid sequence: CASSSQLGPQHF.

This rearrangement joins TRBV2 to TRBJ1-1; D uncertain. Trimming stripped 5 bases from V and 0 bases from J, with 4 bases between. The CDR3 is made up of 12 amino acids. In germline, CDR1 is SNHLY, CDR2 FYNNEI. The CDR3 sequence: CASSWMNTEAFF. CDR3 nucleotide sequence: TGTGCCAGCAGTTGGATGAACACTGAAGCTTTCTTT. Full variable domain (remainder filled in from reference TRBV2 and TRBJ1-1): EPEVTQTPSHQVTQMGQEVILRCVPISNHLYFYWYRQILGQKVEFLVSFYNNEISEKSEIFDDQFSVERPDGSNFTLKIRSTKLEDSAMYFCASSWMNTEAFFGQGTRLTVV.

This rearrangement joins TRBV4-3 to TRBJ1-4; no clear D gene. The CDR3 covers 15 residues. Trimming removed 1 base from V and 8 bases from J, with 14 bases in between. CDR1 and CDR2 (germline): LGHNA, YSLEER. CDR3 amino acids: CASSQGVKGGEKLFF. CDR3 coding DNA: TGCGCCAGCAGCCAAGGAGTGAAGGGCGGGGAAAAACTGTTTTTT.

The genes are TRBV12-5 and TRBJ2-1, with 8 bases lining up with TRBD1. This CDR3 comprises 12 residues. J lost 7 bases, V lost 6 bases, and 2 bases had no gene match. Germline values: CDR1 LGHNT, CDR2 FRNRAP. The CDR3 sequence is CASGRTGNEQFF. Written as DNA, the CDR3 is TGTGCTAGTGGGCGGACAGGGAATGAGCAGTTCTTC.

This chain links TRBV6-6 with TRBJ2-3; the D gene could be TRBD1 or TRBD2 (6 bases each). Trimming took off 4 bases at V and 2 bases at J, with 16 bases between the two ends. The CDR3 sequence is 16 residues long. The V gene's germline CDR1 is MNHNY and CDR2 SVGAGI (reference sequence). The CDR3 protein is CASSSRTAGPTDTQYF. The CDR3 DNA reads TGTGCCAGCAGTTCCCGGACAGCGGGCCCCACAGATACGCAGTATTTT.

A few counts support this clone. The chain carries TRBV2 and TRBJ1-2, with 11 bases lining up with TRBD1. This CDR3 spans 11 amino acids. Germline V CDR1 and CDR2: SNHLY, FYNNEI. V dropped 9 bases and J dropped 8; count of bases not matched to a gene: 2. The CDR3 is CASGQGAGYTF. The CDR3 bases are TGTGCCAGTGGACAGGGGGCAGGCTACACCTTC.